These 29 T cell receptor beta chains share one sample of origin, sequenced in a study of blood T cell repertoires in COVID-19. Some clones are missing from TCRdb's copy, which holds only in-frame ones; the method was immunoSEQ multiplex PCR. The table includes fewer than 300,000 clones, 80% to 95% detected once. The source material was PBMCs or T cells enriched from blood (not recorded which). Receptors originate from a woman in her 30s who had recovered from COVID-19.

This clone has only a few counts. The chain couples TRBV21-1 to TRBJ2-2; TRBD2, the D gene given by the table, was not confirmed from the DNA. TRBV21-1 constitutes a pseudogene. This CDR3 is 16 amino acids long. The DNA of the CDR3 is TGTGCCAGCAGCAAAAAGGTAGCCGACAACACCGGGGAGCTGTTTTTT. It codes for CASSKKVADNTGELFF.

The chain employs TRBV4-2 and TRBJ2-1; the match to TRBD2 covers 14 bases. CDR1 is LGHNA, CDR2 YNFKEQ, per germline. The CDR3 is 17 residues long. Germline trimming cut 0 bases from V and 4 bases from J; bases unmatched to any gene: 2. The DNA of the CDR3 is TGTGCCAGCAGCCAAGAGGGGACTAGCGGGAGATACAATGAGCAGTTCTTC. Protein product: CASSQEGTSGRYNEQFF.

The chain has TRBV9 and TRBJ2-3, with a possible D match to TRBD1 (6 bases). This CDR3 has 13 amino acids. The V end lost 7 bases, the J end lost 5 bases, and 14 bases lay between the germline ends. Germline V CDR1 and CDR2: SGDLS, YYNGEE. In nucleotides, the CDR3 is TGTGCCAGCGCGGGCAGGGGTGGAGATACGCAGTATTTT. Encoded protein: CASAGRGGDTQYF.

The CDR3 sequence is CASSQITGTQSSGNEQFF. CDR3 nucleotide sequence: TGTGCCAGCAGTCAGATAACCGGGACACAAAGTTCAGGCAATGAGCAGTTCTTC. The chain joins TRBV4-2 to TRBJ2-1, with D perhaps matching TRBD1 (6 bases). The CDR3 has 18 residues. Trimming shortened V by 6 bases and J by 6 bases, and 27 bases separated the two germline ends. Per germline, CDR1 LGHNA and CDR2 YNFKEQ.

The rearrangement joins TRBV9 to TRBJ2-7; perhaps TRBD1 as D (6 bases). The V gene lost 3 bases and the J gene lost 1 base, with 11 bases spanning the gap. CDR1 is SGDLS and CDR2 is YYNGEE in the germline V gene. This CDR3 contains 14 residues. CDR3 nucleotide sequence: TGTGCCAGCAGCGCAACAGGGATGTCCTACGAGCAGTACTTC. It is translated as CASSATGMSYEQYF.

The CDR3 sequence is CASSSVGRGNQPQHF. DNA of the CDR3: TGTGCCAGCAGTTCCGTAGGGAGGGGTAATCAGCCCCAGCATTTT. The V call is TRBV6-5, the J call TRBJ1-5; D perhaps matches TRBD1 (5 bases). V gave up 4 bases and J gave up 4 bases, with 14 bases separating them. Germline V lookup: CDR1 MNHEY, CDR2 SVGAGI. The CDR3 covers 15 residues.

The chain joins TRBV29-1 to TRBJ2-7, with a weak D call TRBD1 (6 bases). The V end was cut by 5 bases, the J end by 0 bases, with 11 bases between. Germline V gene data show CDR1 as SQVTM and CDR2 as ANQGSEA. The CDR3 sequence is 13 residues long. The CDR3 sequence: CSVPRTDSYEQYF. In DNA, the CDR3 is TGCAGCGTTCCGAGGACAGACTCCTACGAGCAGTACTTC.

This clone has a single count. The chain is built from TRBV24-1 and TRBJ2-6; maybe TRBD2 (5 bases). Between the trimmed V and J ends, which lost 4 bases and 3 bases, there was a span of 15 bases. The CDR3 extends over 17 amino acids. The germline CDR1 and CDR2 sequences are KGHDR and SFDVKD. The CDR3 here is CATSDPGGSSGANVLTF. The DNA of the CDR3 is TGTGCCACCAGTGACCCCGGAGGCTCGAGTGGGGCCAACGTCCTGACTTTC.

The chain couples TRBV7-3 to TRBJ2-1, with TRBD1 as a possible D gene (6 bases). Germline V lookup: CDR1 SGHTA, CDR2 FQGTGA. This CDR3 has 14 residues. V gave up 0 bases and J gave up 7 bases, with 10 bases separating them. The CDR3 coding sequence is TGTGCCAGCAGCTTAACTCCAGGGACAAATGAGCAGTTCTTC. Amino acid sequence: CASSLTPGTNEQFF.

The CDR3 region is CASSQMQGARGNEKLFF. The CDR3 DNA reads as TGCGCCAGCAGTCAAATGCAGGGGGCGCGGGGTAATGAAAAACTGTTTTTT. The chain has TRBV4-3 and TRBJ1-4; TRBD1 agrees at 8 bases. V was clipped by 6 bases and J by 4 bases; unmatched bases: 13. Germline V CDR1 and CDR2: LGHNA, YSLEER. The CDR3 is 17 amino acids.

The rearrangement links TRBV10-1 to TRBJ1-4, with D possibly TRBD1 on 6 matching bases. V shed 5 bases and J shed 8 bases, with 18 bases lying between them. The CDR3 length is 15 residues. Per the germline V gene, CDR1 is WNHNN and CDR2 is SYGVQD (reference sequence). In DNA form, the CDR3 reads TGCGCCAGCAGTAAGGACAGCGAATCTATGGAAAAACTGTTTTTT. Residues: CASSKDSESMEKLFF.

This clone showed up just once. This sequence may be a read error, since a much larger clone differs from it by one base. CDR3 in amino acids: CASSPRESDTGELFF. The CDR3 nucleotides read TGTGCCAGCAGCCCTCGGGAGTCGGACACCGGGGAGCTGTTTTTT. V and J are TRBV4-2 and TRBJ2-2, with D perhaps matching TRBD2 (6 bases). With 4 bases removed from V and 3 bases from J, the gap between germline ends came to 12 bases. The CDR3 is 15 amino acids. Germline V lookup: CDR1 LGHNA, CDR2 YNFKEQ.

This clone was seen just once. The rearrangement uses TRBV27 and TRBJ2-2; 14 bases fit TRBD2. Per the germline V gene, CDR1 is MNHEY and CDR2 is SMNVEV (reference sequence). CDR3 length equals 16 residues. The trim removed 5 bases at V and 5 bases at J, leaving 4 bases unmatched. The CDR3 spells CASSPGLAGVTGELFF. The CDR3 DNA reads TGTGCCAGCAGTCCGGGACTAGCGGGAGTTACCGGGGAGCTGTTTTTT.

The chain employs TRBV6-2 or TRBV6-3 and TRBJ2-7; D might be TRBD1 (5 bases). Trimming took off 2 bases at V and 0 bases at J, with 11 bases between the two ends. In germline, CDR1 is MNHEY, CDR2 SVGEGT. The CDR3 has 15 amino acids. CDR3 loop: CASSYDRQISYEQYF. CDR3 nucleotide sequence: TGTGCCAGCAGTTACGACAGACAAATCTCCTACGAGCAGTACTTC.

This chain connects TRBV7-6 to TRBJ2-7, with 11 bases aligning to TRBD2. V lost 0 bases to trimming and J lost 2 bases; unmatched junction nucleotides: 12. The CDR3 runs to 19 residues. In germline, CDR1 is SGHVS, CDR2 FNYEAQ. Written as DNA, the CDR3 is TGTGCCAGCAGCTTAGCGGGGCTAGCGGGAGGATCTCAAACCTACGAGCAGTACTTC. Amino acids: CASSLAGLAGGSQTYEQYF.

This clone was seen once. J is TRBJ2-3 and V is TRBV2, with 9 bases identical to TRBD1. V was clipped by 6 bases and J by 4 bases; unmatched bases: 11. The germline CDR1 and CDR2 sequences are SNHLY and FYNNEI. The CDR3 sequence is 16 residues long. The CDR3 DNA reads TGTGCCAGCAGCCCACGGACAGGGGTAGTCGCAGATACGCAGTATTTT. It yields the protein CASSPRTGVVADTQYF.

About this clone: Other DNA sequences in this sample translate to the same CDR3. The chain is built from TRBV5-1 and TRBJ2-1; 7 bases agree with TRBD2. Per germline, CDR1 SGHRS and CDR2 YFSETQ. The CDR3 length is 15 residues. With 2 bases clipped from V and 3 bases from J, the junction kept 5 bases outside the gene matches. The CDR3 sequence: CASSLGLADYNEQFF. Here the CDR3 DNA reads TGCGCCAGCAGCTTAGGGCTAGCGGACTACAATGAGCAGTTCTTC. Using reference TRBV5-1 and TRBJ2-1 for the parts outside the CDR3, the full variable domain is KAGVTQTPRYLIKTRGQQVTLSCSPISGHRSVSWYQQTPGQGLQFLFEYFSETQRNKGNFPGRFSGRQFSNSRSEMNVSTLELGDSALYLCASSLGLADYNEQFFGPGTRLTVL.

The chain carries TRBV6-5 and TRBJ2-2, with 7 bases that match TRBD1. The CDR3 totals 16 residues. With 2 bases clipped from V and 4 bases from J, the junction kept 7 bases outside the gene matches. Germline CDR1 is MNHEY and CDR2 is SVGAGI. CDR3 protein: CASSYTGAKLTGELFF. CDR3 bases: TGTGCCAGCAGTTACACAGGGGCTAAACTCACCGGGGAGCTGTTTTTT.

The chain is built from TRBV29-1 and TRBJ2-2, with unresolved D. Germline V gene sequence: CDR1 SQVTM, CDR2 ANQGSEA. Trimming removed 4 bases at V and 0 bases at J, with 9 bases between. The CDR3 length is 14 residues. The CDR3 coding sequence is TGCAGCGTTGTTGGCTCCGCGAACACCGGGGAGCTGTTTTTT. It specifies CSVVGSANTGELFF.

The gene calls are TRBV29-1 and TRBJ2-3, with 11 positions matching TRBD2. Germline CDR1 is SQVTM and CDR2 is ANQGSEA. The CDR3 covers 15 residues. After removal of 6 bases from V and 3 bases from J, the junction contained 8 bases not matched to a gene. DNA of the CDR3: TGCAGCGTCCATTTAGCGGGAGGGCCGACAGATACGCAGTATTTT. Translation gives CSVHLAGGPTDTQYF.

The rearrangement links TRBV4-3 to TRBJ1-1; no reliable D call. Trimming removed 1 base at V and 3 bases at J, with 9 bases between. The length of the CDR3 is 14 residues. Germline V gene data show CDR1 as LGHNA and CDR2 as YSLEER. The CDR3 sequence: CASSQGLGDTEAFF. The CDR3 DNA reads TGCGCCAGCAGCCAAGGCCTCGGGGACACTGAAGCTTTCTTT.

The gene calls are TRBV21-1 and TRBJ2-3; the D call TRBD1 from the table was never checked on the DNA. TRBV21-1 is termed a pseudogene. CDR3 size: 17 residues. The CDR3 sequence is CASSRANRGLWADTQYF. DNA of the CDR3: TGTGCCAGCAGCAGGGCTAACAGGGGGCTATGGGCAGATACGCAGTATTTT.

The rearrangement joins TRBV5-4 to TRBJ1-1; D is possibly TRBD1 (5 bases). This CDR3 has 15 amino acids. Germline-derived CDR1 and CDR2 are SGHNT and YYREEE (reference sequence). The V gene lost 4 bases and the J gene lost 6 bases, with 19 bases spanning the gap. The CDR3 sequence: CASSTKMGGSAEAFF. CDR3 nucleotides: TGTGCCAGCAGCACCAAGATGGGGGGAAGCGCTGAAGCTTTCTTT.

J is TRBJ1-4 and V is TRBV25-1; tentatively, D is TRBD1 (6 bases). CDR1 is MGHDK and CDR2 is SYGVNS in the germline V gene. This CDR3 comprises 16 residues. V dropped 5 bases and J dropped 6 bases, with 19 bases sitting between them. Here the CDR3 DNA reads TGTGCCAGCAGTCCCGTCCCAGGGGCGCTTGATGAAAAACTGTTTTTT. Translating gives CASSPVPGALDEKLFF. Together with reference TRBV25-1 and TRBJ1-4, the CDR3 gives the full variable domain: EADIYQTPRYLVIGTGKKITLECSQTMGHDKMYWYQQDPGMELHLIHYSYGVNSTEKGDLSSESTVSRIRTEHFPLTLESARPSHTSQYLCASSPVPGALDEKLFFGSGTQLSVL.

This clone turned up a few times. This chain uses TRBV5-4 with TRBJ1-1; TRBD1 is a possible D gene (6 bases). This CDR3 contains 14 residues. V was trimmed by 2 bases and J by 5 bases, leaving 13 bases between them. The germline V gene encodes CDR1 SGHNT and CDR2 YYREEE (reference sequence). CDR3 nucleotide sequence: TGTGCCAGCAGCTTTGGCAGGGGAGAAACTGAAGCTTTCTTT. It translates to CASSFGRGETEAFF.

V usage is TRBV30 and J usage is TRBJ1-5; D is undetermined. Deletions cut 5 bases from V and 3 bases from J, with 14 bases between. Germline CDR1 and CDR2: GTSNPN and SVGIG (reference sequence). The CDR3 runs to 14 residues. In DNA form, the CDR3 reads TGTGCCTGGGGCCTTGGAGGGCCCAATCAGCCCCAGCATTTT. It codes for CAWGLGGPNQPQHF.

The V gene is TRBV3-1 (or the pseudogene TRBV3-2), the J gene TRBJ2-3; TRBD2 agrees at 12 bases. The CDR3 is 15 residues long. Per the germline V gene, CDR1 is LGHDT and CDR2 is YNNKEL (reference sequence). The trim removed 4 bases at V and 3 bases at J, leaving 2 bases unmatched. Here the CDR3 reads CASSPLAGGTDTQYF. The CDR3 DNA sequence: TGTGCCAGCAGCCCCCTAGCGGGAGGGACAGATACGCAGTATTTT.

The V call is TRBV7-3, the J call TRBJ2-3; perhaps TRBD1 as D (5 bases). Germline CDR1 SGHTA, CDR2 FQGTGA. V lost 5 bases and J lost 1, with 10 bases in between. This CDR3 contains 14 residues. Here the CDR3 DNA reads TGTGCCAGCAGCGTACAGGTGCGCACAGATACGCAGTATTTT. Its protein is CASSVQVRTDTQYF.

The chain employs TRBV7-2 and TRBJ2-2; 13 nucleotides agree with TRBD2. The V segment lost 5 bases and the J segment 8 bases; nucleotides outside the gene matches: 8. Germline V lookup: CDR1 SGHTA, CDR2 FQGNSA. The CDR3 spans 16 residues. The CDR3 region has the DNA TGTGCCAGCAGCCATCGGACTAGCGGGAGAATTGGGGAGCTGTTTTTT. The encoded protein is CASSHRTSGRIGELFF. The full variable domain, completed using reference TRBV7-2 and TRBJ2-2, is GAGVSQSPSNKVTEKGKDVELRCDPISGHTALYWYRQSLGQGLEFLIYFQGNSAPDKSGLPSDRFSAERTGGSVSTLTIQRTQQEDSAVYLCASSHRTSGRIGELFFGEGSRLTVL.